A selection of T cell receptor beta chains follows, all from one sample in a study of T cell responses to AZD1222 COVID-19 vaccine. The data were produced by immunoSEQ multiplex PCR, yet TCRdb's version contains in-frame clones alone and is incomplete. The sample has some 94,000 clones, nearly 90% seen once. This material consisted of peripheral blood, taken on day 0 of AZD1222 vaccination. The origin of the receptors is an adult in good health. The CDR3 runs from the conserved cysteine through the conserved F or W. D genes are given only for firm matches. Clone sizes are given selectively: once, few, many, or a class where the clone is expanded.

size,J,D,V,CDR3,DNA
NA,TRBJ2-7,TRBD1,TRBV7-9,CATQQGQSYEQYF,TGTGCCACGCAACAGGGACAGTCGTACGAGCAGTACTTC
NA,TRBJ1-4,NA,TRBV27,CASILRWGTNEKLFF,TGTGCCAGCATCCTACGGTGGGGGACTAATGAAAAACTGTTTTTT
many,TRBJ1-2,NA,TRBV4-1,CASSQRRGYGYTF,TGCGCCAGCAGCCAAAGGAGGGGCTATGGCTACACCTTC
NA,TRBJ2-5,NA,TRBV2,CASGRSPTVQETQYF,TGTGCCAGCGGGCGCTCCCCGACAGTACAAGAGACCCAGTACTTC
NA,TRBJ1-1,NA,TRBV30,CAWLSPEAFF,TGTGCCTGGCTTAGCCCTGAAGCTTTCTTT
NA,TRBJ1-5,NA,TRBV27,CASSGWGNNQPQHF,TGTGCCAGCAGTGGCTGGGGGAACAATCAGCCCCAGCATTTT
NA,TRBJ1-4,TRBD1,TRBV6-5,CASTRQGGNEKLFF,TGTGCCAGCACCCGACAGGGGGGTAATGAAAAACTGTTTTTT
NA,TRBJ2-1,TRBD1,TRBV7-2,CASSLLGQGTYNEQFF,TGTGCCAGCAGCTTACTCGGACAGGGGACCTACAATGAGCAGTTCTTC
NA,TRBJ1-5,NA,TRBV18,CASSPAGVEQPQHF,TGTGCCAGCTCACCGGCAGGGGTGGAGCAGCCCCAGCATTTT
NA,TRBJ1-5,TRBD1,TRBV5-1,CASSVGTGFDQPQHF,TGCGCCAGCAGCGTCGGGACAGGGTTTGATCAGCCCCAGCATTTT
once,TRBJ1-2,TRBD1,TRBV7-2,CASSLDPGTDYGYTF,TGTGCCAGCAGCTTAGATCCCGGGACAGACTATGGCTACACCTTC
NA,TRBJ1-2,NA,TRBV4-3,CASSQGSSANYGYTF,TGCGCCAGCAGCCAAGGGTCATCGGCTAACTATGGCTACACCTTC
NA,TRBJ1-3,TRBD1,TRBV5-1,CASSTGQAGNTIYF,TGCGCCAGCAGCACGGGACAGGCCGGAAACACCATATATTTT
few,TRBJ2-6,NA,TRBV7-2,CAGARGAGSGANVLTF,TGTGCCGGAGCCCGGGGGGCCGGCTCTGGGGCCAACGTCCTGACTTTC
NA,TRBJ1-3,NA,TRBV7-2,CASGWGAFGNTIYF,TGTGCCAGCGGCTGGGGGGCGTTCGGAAACACCATATATTTT
once,TRBJ2-7,NA,TRBV5-6,CASSGIAEYEQYF,TGTGCCAGCAGCGGTATAGCAGAGTACGAGCAGTACTTC
few,TRBJ1-1,NA,TRBV11-3,CASSLHSGNTEAFF,TGTGCCAGCAGCTTACATTCCGGGAACACTGAAGCTTTCTTT
few,TRBJ2-3,NA,TRBV6-4,CASSAGEQDTQYF,TGTGCCAGCAGTGCGGGGGAACAAGATACGCAGTATTTT
NA,TRBJ1-1,TRBD1,TRBV5-1,CASSLEGTANTEAFF,TGCGCCAGCAGCTTGGAAGGGACAGCCAACACTGAAGCTTTCTTT
NA,TRBJ2-3,NA,TRBV5-4,CASSLVASRVSDTQYF,TGTGCCAGCAGCTTGGTGGCTAGCAGAGTATCAGATACGCAGTATTTT
NA,TRBJ1-4,NA,TRBV2,CASSEGGVGEKLFF,TGTGCCAGCAGCGAGGGGGGGGTAGGGGAAAAACTGTTTTTT
NA,TRBJ1-1,TRBD1,TRBV18,CASSRQGANTEAFF,TGTGCCAGCTCTCGACAGGGGGCGAACACTGAAGCTTTCTTT
NA,TRBJ2-2,NA,TRBV5-1,CASRDTSTNTGELFF,TGTGCCAGCAGAGATACATCTACGAACACCGGGGAGCTGTTTTTT